Listed here are 28 T cell receptor beta chains from one sample, sequenced in a study of CD8+CD57+ T cells in acquired aplastic anemia. Investigators profiled TCR beta VDJ and CDR3 from genomic DNA template. Each CDR3 protein gets one entry after TCRdb re-called the reads with MiXCR. The table shows around 180,000 distinct CDR3 sequences, with 64% occurring only once. Sequencing input: sorted CD4+, CD8+, or CD8+CD57+ T cells (not recorded which) from PBMCs. The source of these receptors is a human donor with severe aplastic anemia or a healthy control (not recorded which).

V gene TRBV7-6 combines with J gene TRBJ2-5, with D possibly being TRBD1 (6 bases). Deletions cut 4 bases from V and 6 bases from J, with 12 bases between. CDR3 length: 13 residues. Germline V gene data show CDR1 as SGHVS and CDR2 as FNYEAQ. The CDR3 region has the DNA TGTGCCAGCAGCTCGGACAGTCGACAGACCCAGTACTTC. This translates into CASSSDSRQTQYF.

This clonotype was counted only a few times. The J gene is TRBJ2-1, the V gene TRBV29-1; maybe TRBD1 (5 bases). Germline lookup yields CDR1 SQVTM and CDR2 ANQGSEA. The V end lost 4 bases, the J end lost 6 bases, and 13 bases lay between the germline ends. CDR3 length: 13 amino acids. The CDR3 spells CSVGQSQGNEQFF. CDR3 sequence (DNA): TGCAGCGTTGGACAGTCCCAAGGCAATGAGCAGTTCTTC.

V usage is TRBV7-3 and J usage is TRBJ1-2, with 7 bases that match TRBD1. CDR3 length: 14 residues. The ends lost 5 bases at V and 7 bases at J; junction bases unmatched: 10. Germline values: CDR1 SGHTA, CDR2 FQGTGA. CDR3 DNA sequence: TGTGCCAGCAGCCCCGGGACAGAGCAGTTTGGCTACACCTTC. This encodes CASSPGTEQFGYTF.

J is TRBJ1-6 and V is TRBV2, with a tentative D call TRBD1 (5 bases). Trimming took 1 base from V and 8 from J, leaving 9 bases between them. This CDR3 region has 14 residues. Germline values: CDR1 SNHLY, CDR2 FYNNEI. The CDR3 DNA sequence: TGTGCCAGCAGTGAAGGGGGGTTGTATTCACCCCTCCACTTT. Translation: CASSEGGLYSPLHF.

The chain carries TRBV19 and TRBJ2-7; D may be TRBD1 or TRBD2 (5 bases each). The CDR3 is 11 residues long. Trimming took off 10 bases at V and 2 bases at J, with 9 bases between the two ends. Germline V gene sequence: CDR1 LNHDA, CDR2 SQIVND (reference sequence). The CDR3 bases are TGTGCCACCGGGGCCCCCTACGAGCAGTACTTC. Its translation: CATGAPYEQYF.

The chain carries TRBV9 and TRBJ2-6; D remains ambiguous. V gave up 3 bases and J gave up 4 bases, with 5 bases separating them. The CDR3 extends over 13 amino acids. Looked up from germline, CDR1 is SGDLS and CDR2 is YYNGEE. The CDR3, as DNA: TGTGCCAGCAGCGAAATCGGGGCCAACGTCCTGACTTTC. Its protein product is CASSEIGANVLTF.

The chain links TRBV24-1 to TRBJ2-3; D gene unclear. CDR3 length equals 17 residues. Germline V CDR1 and CDR2: KGHDR, SFDVKD. Trimming took off 2 bases at V and 1 base at J, with 15 bases between the two ends. The CDR3 coding sequence is TGTGCCACCAGTGATTCCGACCTGCAGGCCGGCACAGATACGCAGTATTTT. Translation gives CATSDSDLQAGTDTQYF.

V and J are TRBV20-1 and TRBJ2-2, with TRBD1 matching 10 bases. The V segment lost 0 bases and the J segment 3 bases; nucleotides outside the gene matches: 4. The CDR3 sequence is 16 residues long. Germline values: CDR1 DFQATT, CDR2 SNEGSKA (reference sequence). In nucleotides, the CDR3 is TGCAGTGCTAGAGATCCCGGGACAGGGGACACCGGGGAGCTGTTTTTT. Translation: CSARDPGTGDTGELFF.

V gene TRBV10-3 combines with J gene TRBJ2-3; 15 bases agree with TRBD2. Per germline, CDR1 ENHRY and CDR2 SYGVKD. The CDR3 has 15 residues. The V and J ends lost 9 bases and 0 bases, in that order; junction bases with no gene match: 1. The CDR3 region has the DNA TGTGCCATTGGGACTAGCGGGGGGAGCACAGATACGCAGTATTTT. Protein: CAIGTSGGSTDTQYF.

This rearrangement joins TRBV7-6 to TRBJ1-6, with D unclear. Germline V gene sequence: CDR1 SGHVS, CDR2 FNYEAQ. This CDR3 is built from 17 residues. With 5 bases removed from V and 7 bases from J, the gap between germline ends came to 21 bases. As DNA, the CDR3 is TGTGCCAGCAGCCCCCTTGGAGGTCTCCAAGTGAATTCACCCCTCCACTTT. It translates to CASSPLGGLQVNSPLHF.

The rearrangement links TRBV20-1 to TRBJ1-2, with D tentatively TRBD1 (6 bases). Germline-derived CDR1 and CDR2 are DFQATT and SNEGSKA (reference sequence). The CDR3 contains 15 residues. The ends were cut back, 6 bases at V and 0 bases at J, with 17 bases in the middle. The CDR3 region is CSAYQDSYANYGYTF. The CDR3 DNA sequence: TGCAGTGCCTACCAGGACAGCTATGCTAACTATGGCTACACCTTC.

The V gene is TRBV2, the J gene TRBJ1-3; D is undetermined. The CDR3 has 15 residues. Trimming cost V 8 bases and J 0 bases, with 14 bases left between them. Germline values: CDR1 SNHLY, CDR2 FYNNEI. The DNA for the CDR3 is TGTGCCAGCGAAGAAGGACTCCACTCTGGAAACACCATATATTTT. Protein sequence: CASEEGLHSGNTIYF.

This clonotype was recorded once. This chain joins TRBV10-2 and TRBJ2-3; no firm D call. V was clipped by 0 bases and J by 4 bases, with 14 bases between them. The CDR3 spans 16 residues. CDR1 WSHSY and CDR2 SAAADI come from the germline V gene. The CDR3 loop is CASSESMGSMSDTQYF. In DNA form, the CDR3 reads TGCGCCAGCAGTGAGTCGATGGGGTCTATGTCAGATACGCAGTATTTT.

The V gene is TRBV10-3, the J gene TRBJ2-1; 7 bases fit TRBD2. Germline CDR1 ENHRY, CDR2 SYGVKD. J was trimmed by 11 bases and V by 8 bases; bases with no gene match: 6. The CDR3 runs 11 residues. The CDR3 loop reads CAIGGGWQQFF. DNA of the CDR3: TGTGCCATCGGGGGAGGGTGGCAGCAGTTCTTC.

V usage is TRBV2 and J usage is TRBJ1-5; D not resolved. Germline loops: CDR1 SNHLY, CDR2 FYNNEI. The CDR3 loop spans 13 amino acids. Trimming took 4 bases from V and 4 from J, leaving 8 bases between them. The CDR3: CASSVTGNQPQHF. The DNA for the CDR3 is TGTGCCAGCAGTGTCACCGGGAATCAGCCCCAGCATTTT.

There are many counts of this clonotype. CDR3 residues: CASADTQNTEAFF. In nucleotides, the CDR3 is TGTGCCAGCGCGGACACCCAGAACACTGAAGCTTTCTTT. This rearrangement joins TRBV19 to TRBJ1-1; D perhaps matches TRBD1 (5 bases). Looked up from germline, CDR1 is LNHDA and CDR2 is SQIVND (reference sequence). The ends were cut back, 9 bases at V and 1 base at J, with 12 bases in the middle. This CDR3 region has 13 residues.

This clonotype was seen a handful of times. The J gene is TRBJ1-5, the V gene TRBV15; 8 bases map to TRBD1. From germline, CDR1 is LNHNV and CDR2 YYDKDF (reference sequence). The CDR3 runs to 14 residues. The V gene end was trimmed by 2 bases and the J gene end by 5 bases; junction bases not matched to a gene: 2. The CDR3 protein is CATSRQGAHQPQHF. The CDR3 nucleotides read TGTGCCACCAGCAGACAGGGGGCCCATCAGCCCCAGCATTTT.

V usage is TRBV15 and J usage is TRBJ2-5, with no clear D. Germline CDR1 LNHNV, CDR2 YYDKDF (reference sequence). V lost 3 bases and J 1 base, leaving 12 bases between the germline ends. CDR3 size: 15 residues. CDR3 nucleotide sequence: TGTGCCACCAGCAGGGATGGACGGGTCCAAGAGACCCAGTACTTC. Protein sequence: CATSRDGRVQETQYF. Full variable domain (remainder filled in from reference TRBV15 and TRBJ2-5): DAMVIQNPRYQVTQFGKPVTLSCSQTLNHNVMYWYQQKSSQAPKLLFHYYDKDFNNEADTPDNFQSRRPNTSFCFLDIRSPGLGDTAMYLCATSRDGRVQETQYFGPGTRLLVL.

V gene TRBV10-3 combines with J gene TRBJ2-7; TRBD1 matches 7 bases. V dropped 10 bases and J dropped 4; count of bases not matched to a gene: 10. CDR3 size: 13 residues. The germline V gene has CDR1 ENHRY and CDR2 SYGVKD. CDR3 in DNA: TGTGCCAGCCCCAGGACAGGAGCTTACGAGCAGTACTTC. Translated, it gives CASPRTGAYEQYF.

This chain connects TRBV10-3 to TRBJ2-7, with D possibly matching TRBD1 (6 bases). The germline gives CDR1 ENHRY, CDR2 SYGVKD. This CDR3 contains 18 residues. V lost 0 bases, J lost 1 base, and 19 bases lay in between. The CDR3 DNA is TGTGCCATCAGTGAGTCGGATTGGCAGGGGCCCGCTTCCTACGAGCAGTACTTC. This sequence encodes CAISESDWQGPASYEQYF.

The rearrangement links TRBV2 to TRBJ1-4; D gene uncertain. The germline V and J ends were trimmed by 8 bases and 12 bases, with 16 bases remaining between them. Germline V gives CDR1 SNHLY, CDR2 FYNNEI. The CDR3 is made up of 12 amino acids. Here the CDR3 reads CASLTGRKELFF. CDR3 sequence (DNA): TGTGCCAGCCTCACGGGCAGGAAAGAACTGTTTTTT.

The chain is built from TRBV24-1 and TRBJ1-2; the D is unclear. CDR1 is KGHDR, CDR2 SFDVKD, per germline. This CDR3 region has 11 residues. V was pared by 4 bases and J by 5 bases, with 4 bases between. CDR3 sequence reads: CATSESYGYTF. The CDR3 coding sequence is TGTGCCACCAGTGAGTCTTATGGCTACACCTTC.

This chain connects TRBV7-9 to TRBJ2-2; TRBD2 aligns across 7 bases. The trim removed 8 bases at V and 0 bases at J, leaving 18 bases unmatched. The germline gives CDR1 SEHNR, CDR2 FQNEAQ (reference sequence). The CDR3 extends over 19 amino acids. The CDR3, as DNA: TGTGCCAGCCCTATCTTGCCGGGGGGTAACGGGGCGAACACCGGGGAGCTGTTTTTT. Its translation is CASPILPGGNGANTGELFF.

This chain uses TRBV20-1 with TRBJ2-1; no definite D call. Germline values: CDR1 DFQATT, CDR2 SNEGSKA (reference sequence). Trimming removed 6 bases at V and 7 bases at J, with 16 bases between. This CDR3 has 13 residues. This CDR3 is CSARYPFWNEQFF. DNA for the CDR3: TGCAGTGCCAGATATCCCTTCTGGAATGAGCAGTTCTTC.

This clonotype was observed once. The V gene is TRBV9, the J gene TRBJ1-2; TRBD1 is a possible D gene (5 bases). The ends were cut back, 4 bases at V and 3 bases at J, with 16 bases in the middle. CDR3 length: 15 residues. CDR1 SGDLS and CDR2 YYNGEE come from the germline V gene. CDR3 protein: CASSQGAASYYGYTF. In DNA form, the CDR3 reads TGTGCCAGCAGCCAAGGGGCGGCCTCTTACTATGGCTACACCTTC.

The rearrangement uses TRBV15 and TRBJ1-5; a weak D match, TRBD1 (5 bases). V dropped 0 bases and J dropped 8 bases, with 11 bases sitting between them. The CDR3 contains 14 residues. Germline assignment: CDR1 LNHNV and CDR2 YYDKDF (reference sequence). The CDR3 region has the DNA TGTGCCACCAGCAGAGATAATCTGGGGGAGCCCCAGCATTTT. Residues: CATSRDNLGEPQHF.

The count of this clonotype is one. The chain couples TRBV7-9 to TRBJ2-7; the match to TRBD1 covers 8 bases. The trim removed 5 bases at V and 6 bases at J, leaving 9 bases unmatched. The CDR3 covers 14 residues. The germline gives CDR1 SEHNR, CDR2 FQNEAQ (reference sequence). CDR3 residues: CASSPRDRFSEQYF. The CDR3 DNA follows: TGTGCCAGCAGCCCCCGGGACAGGTTTTCCGAGCAGTACTTC.

V and J are TRBV5-1 and TRBJ1-3; D gene unclear. CDR1 and CDR2 (germline): SGHRS, YFSETQ. There are 14 residues in the CDR3. Trimming cost V 3 bases and J 1 base, with 8 bases left between them. Written as DNA, the CDR3 is TGCGCCAGCAGCTCCTCAGAATCTGGAAACACCATATATTTT. It translates to CASSSSESGNTIYF.